This TCR beta chain was captured in a study of blood T cell repertoires in COVID-19. The overall study: Samples came from the United States, Italy and Spain, spanning acute and convalescent COVID-19.

Generated by immunoSEQ multiplex PCR, the TCRdb table keeps only in-frame clones and is missing some. The sample consists of roughly 230,000 clones, approximately 92% of them appearing once. This CDR3 comprises 13 residues. V lost 6 bases to trimming and J lost 3 bases; unmatched junction nucleotides: 4. Germline V gives CDR1 MDHEN, CDR2 SYDVKM. This chain joins TRBV28 and TRBJ1-2; TRBD1 matches 7 bases. Material: peripheral blood. This TCR was recovered from a woman in her 40s who had recovered from COVID-19. The DNA for the CDR3 is TGTGCCAGCAGGGGTACAGGGGACTATGGCTACACCTTC. Residues: CASRGTGDYGYTF.